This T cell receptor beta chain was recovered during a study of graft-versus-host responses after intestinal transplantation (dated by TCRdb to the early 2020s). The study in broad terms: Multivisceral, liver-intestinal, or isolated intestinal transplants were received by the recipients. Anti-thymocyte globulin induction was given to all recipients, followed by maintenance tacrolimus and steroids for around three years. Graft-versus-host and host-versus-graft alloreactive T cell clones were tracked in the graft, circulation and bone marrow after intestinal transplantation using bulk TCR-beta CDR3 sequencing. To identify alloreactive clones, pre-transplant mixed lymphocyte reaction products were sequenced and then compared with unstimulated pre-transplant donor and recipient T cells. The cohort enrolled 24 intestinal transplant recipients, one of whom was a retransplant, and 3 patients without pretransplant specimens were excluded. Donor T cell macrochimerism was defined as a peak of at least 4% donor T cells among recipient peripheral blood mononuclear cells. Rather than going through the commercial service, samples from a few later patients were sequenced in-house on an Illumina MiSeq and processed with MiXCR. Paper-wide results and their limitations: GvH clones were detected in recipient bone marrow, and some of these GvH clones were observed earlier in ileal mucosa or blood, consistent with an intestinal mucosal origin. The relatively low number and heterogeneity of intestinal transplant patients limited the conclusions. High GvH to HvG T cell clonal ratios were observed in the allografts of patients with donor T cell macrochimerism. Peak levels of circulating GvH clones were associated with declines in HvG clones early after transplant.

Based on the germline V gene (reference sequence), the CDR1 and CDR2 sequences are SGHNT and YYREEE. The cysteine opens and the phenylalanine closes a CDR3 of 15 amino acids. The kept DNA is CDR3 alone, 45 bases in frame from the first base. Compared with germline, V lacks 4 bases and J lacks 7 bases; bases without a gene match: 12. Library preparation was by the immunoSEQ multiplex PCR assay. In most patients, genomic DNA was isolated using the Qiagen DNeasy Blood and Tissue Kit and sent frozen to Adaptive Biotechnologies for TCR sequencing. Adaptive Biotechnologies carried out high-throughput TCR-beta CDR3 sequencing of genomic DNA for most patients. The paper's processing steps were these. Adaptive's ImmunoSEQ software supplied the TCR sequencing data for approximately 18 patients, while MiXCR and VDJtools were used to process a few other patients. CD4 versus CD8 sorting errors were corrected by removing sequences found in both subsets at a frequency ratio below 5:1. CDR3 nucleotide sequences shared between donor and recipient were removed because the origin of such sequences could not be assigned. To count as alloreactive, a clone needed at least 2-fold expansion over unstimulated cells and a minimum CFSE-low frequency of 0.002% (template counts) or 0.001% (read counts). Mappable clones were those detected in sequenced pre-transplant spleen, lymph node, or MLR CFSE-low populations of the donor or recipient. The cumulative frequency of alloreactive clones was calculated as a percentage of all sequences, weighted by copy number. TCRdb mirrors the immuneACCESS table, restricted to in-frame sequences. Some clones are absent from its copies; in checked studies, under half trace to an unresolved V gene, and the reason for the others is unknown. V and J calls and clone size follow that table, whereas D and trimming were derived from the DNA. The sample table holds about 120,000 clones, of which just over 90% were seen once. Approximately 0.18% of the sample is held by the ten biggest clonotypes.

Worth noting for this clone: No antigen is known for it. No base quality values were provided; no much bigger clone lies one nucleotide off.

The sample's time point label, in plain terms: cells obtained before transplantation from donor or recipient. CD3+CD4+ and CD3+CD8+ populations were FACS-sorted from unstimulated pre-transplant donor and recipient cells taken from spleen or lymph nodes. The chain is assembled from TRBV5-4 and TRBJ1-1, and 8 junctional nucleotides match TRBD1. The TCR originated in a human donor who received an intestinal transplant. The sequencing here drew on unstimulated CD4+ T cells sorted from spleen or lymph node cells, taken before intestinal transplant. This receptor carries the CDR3 CASSSGRQGLSEAFF. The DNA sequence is TGTGCCAGCAGCAGCGGTAGACAGGGGTTGAGTGAAGCTTTCTTT. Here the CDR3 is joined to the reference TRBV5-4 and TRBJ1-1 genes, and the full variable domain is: ETGVTQSPTHLIKTRGQQVTLRCSSQSGHNTVSWYQQALGQGPQFIFQYYREEENGRGNFPPRFSGLQFPNYSSELNVNALELDDSALYLCASSSGRQGLSEAFFGQGTRLTVV.